Listed here are 8 T cell receptor beta chains from one sample, sequenced in a study of monozygotic twins with inflammatory bowel disease. From its re-call of the 5' RACE reads, TCRdb lists each CDR3 protein once, without DNA. Recorded for this sample: around 97,000 distinct CDR3 sequences. Sequencing input: blood. The receptors were sampled from a human donor with ulcerative colitis or Crohn's disease, or a healthy co-twin of an affected twin (not recorded which).

V and J are TRBV5-4 and TRBJ2-1. Per germline, CDR1 SGHNT and CDR2 YYREEE (reference sequence). This CDR3 has 12 amino acids. CDR3 loop: CASSDDRNEQFF.

V usage is TRBV7-2 and J usage is TRBJ2-3; TCRdb lists TRBD2, though no DNA is available to test this call. The CDR3 spans 14 residues. CDR1 is SGHTA, CDR2 FQGNSA, per germline. The CDR3 sequence: CASSTGRAGLTQYF.

The rearrangement uses TRBV30 and TRBJ1-5. The germline V gene encodes CDR1 GTSNPN and CDR2 SVGIG (reference sequence). The CDR3 has 13 residues. CDR3: CAWSDGFNQPQHF. Supplemented by reference TRBV30 and TRBJ1-5, the full variable domain reads SQTIHQWPATLVQPVGSPLSLECTVEGTSNPNLYWYRQAAGRGLQLLFYSVGIGQISSEVPQNLSASRPQDRQFILSSKKLLLSDSGFYLCAWSDGFNQPQHFGDGTRLSIL.

V is TRBV18 and J is TRBJ2-7; the D call of TRBD1 rests on TCRdb alone, since no DNA is present to check it. The CDR3 is 14 residues long. In germline, CDR1 is KGHSH, CDR2 LQKENI. This CDR3 is CATAKSGAPYEQYF.

The chain carries TRBV7-3 and TRBJ2-1; TCRdb proposes TRBD1, but this gene call is untestable without DNA. Germline V gene data show CDR1 as SGHTA and CDR2 as FQGTGA. The CDR3 has 15 residues. The CDR3 reads CASSPGRGLMVEQFF.

V usage is TRBV11-2 and J usage is TRBJ2-6; TCRdb's D call of TRBD2 is untestable without DNA. CDR3 length: 15 amino acids. CDR1 is SGHAT and CDR2 is FQNNGV in the germline V gene. CDR3 in amino acids: CASSLAGEAANVLTF.

The rearrangement links TRBV7-2 to TRBJ1-5. This CDR3 is 13 amino acids long. Germline V CDR1 and CDR2: SGHTA, FQGNSA. The CDR3 here is CASSFAWDQPQHF.

The rearrangement uses TRBV20-1 and TRBJ2-3; checking the TCRdb D call of TRBD2 is not possible without DNA. CDR1 is DFQATT and CDR2 is SNEGSKA in the germline V gene (reference sequence). CDR3 length: 13 residues. CDR3 sequence reads: CSASRSAADTQYF.